These 19 T cell receptor beta chains originate from one sample sequenced in a study of regulatory T cells in long-lasting Graves disease. Indicated time point: newly diagnosed GD, antithyroid drugs for less than 3 months. PBMC RNA served as the TCR library source. Both iRepertoire HTBI primers and Arm-PCR of CDR3 regions were used to build the TCR beta libraries. One entry per CDR3 protein, called by TCRdb with MiXCR from the multiplex PCR reads. The table includes roughly 400,000 distinct CDR3 sequences, approximately 16% detected once. The sample was also linked to a second study, of T cells in Graves' hyperthyroidism and ophthalmopathy.

This material consisted of peripheral blood mononuclear cells (PBMCs), taken at new diagnosis, from a patient treated with antithyroid drugs. These receptors came from a woman under 30 with Graves disease.

This clonotype was recorded many times. The V gene is TRBV6-1, the J gene TRBJ2-7, with D perhaps being TRBD1 or TRBD2 (5 bases each). Germline V gene lookup returns CDR1 MNHNS and CDR2 SASEGT. Deletions cut 5 bases from V and 3 bases from J, with 20 bases between. The CDR3 sequence is 16 residues long. The CDR3 loop reads CASSKTGTGRRYEQYF. The CDR3 DNA is TGTGCCAGCAGTAAAACCGGGACGGGGCGACGCTACGAGCAGTACTTC.

The genes are TRBV20-1 and TRBJ1-6; no clear D gene. This CDR3 is built from 13 residues. V lost 7 bases to trimming and J lost 8 bases, with 15 bases between them. Germline V gene sequence: CDR1 DFQATT, CDR2 SNEGSKA (reference sequence). Here the CDR3 reads CSGKVWLDSPLHF. CDR3 in DNA: TGCAGTGGAAAGGTGTGGTTAGATTCACCCCTCCACTTT.

Points on this clonotype: The conserved final phenylalanine or tryptophan is absent from the CDR3, which likely points to a read error. V gene TRBV4-3 combines with J gene TRBJ1-1; D unresolved. The V end was cut by 3 bases, the J end by 4 bases, with 12 bases between. Germline values: CDR1 LGHNA, CDR2 YSLEER. The CDR3 has 14 residues. The CDR3 loop is CASSQDTESTEAFL. In DNA, the CDR3 is TGCGCCAGCAGCCAGGATACAGAGAGCACTGAAGCTTTCTTG.

Only a few counts were recorded for this clonotype. A read error may explain this, as a much larger clone is one base away. The chain has TRBV27 and TRBJ2-2; 7 bases line up with TRBD2. The J segment lost 6 bases and the V segment lost 6 bases, leaving 10 bases of the junction unmatched. The V gene's germline CDR1 is MNHEY and CDR2 SMNVEV (reference sequence). The CDR3 has 15 amino acids. The CDR3 nucleotides read TGTGCCAGCAGCCCGGGACTATCGATAGCCGGGGAGCTGTTTTTT. It yields the protein CASSPGLSIAGELFF.

This clonotype appeared many times. The chain links TRBV18 to TRBJ2-5; TRBD1 might be the D (6 bases). The germline gives CDR1 KGHSH, CDR2 LQKENI. Between the trimmed V and J ends, which lost 3 bases and 2 bases, there was a span of 19 bases. The CDR3 consists of 17 residues. The CDR3 DNA sequence: TGTGCCAGCTCACCGGCCCGGGACACCTTTCGTCAAGAGACCCAGTACTTC. The encoded protein is CASSPARDTFRQETQYF. Full variable domain (remainder filled in from reference TRBV18 and TRBJ2-5): NAGVMQNPRHLVRRRGQEARLRCSPMKGHSHVYWYRQLPEEGLKFMVYLQKENIIDESGMPKERFSAEFPKEGPSILRIQQVVRGDSAAYFCASSPARDTFRQETQYFGPGTRLLVL.

There are a few counts of this clonotype. The genes are TRBV4-2 and TRBJ2-1; 9 bases match TRBD2. The germline gives CDR1 LGHNA, CDR2 YNFKEQ. The CDR3 is 15 amino acids. With V trimmed by 0 bases and J by 9 bases, 6 bases remained unmatched. CDR3 amino acids: CASSQDIDSGSEQFF. The CDR3, as DNA: TGTGCCAGCAGCCAAGATATCGATAGCGGGAGTGAGCAGTTCTTC.

J is TRBJ2-1 and V is TRBV7-3; 13 positions agree with TRBD2. This CDR3 comprises 16 residues. The V and J ends lost 5 bases and 7 bases, in that order; junction bases with no gene match: 8. Germline CDR1 and CDR2: SGHTA and FQGTGA. CDR3 residues: CASSQTGTSGINEQFF. CDR3 sequence (DNA): TGTGCCAGCAGCCAAACCGGGACTAGCGGGATTAATGAGCAGTTCTTC.

The sample holds many counts of this clonotype. The chain carries TRBV7-9 and TRBJ1-2, with a tentative D call TRBD1 (5 bases). Trimming left V 1 base short and J 0 bases short, with 9 bases between. Germline CDR1 and CDR2: SEHNR and FQNEAQ (reference sequence). The length of the CDR3 is 15 residues. CDR3 coding DNA: TGTGCCAGCAGCTTAGGATCCAGGGCTAACTATGGCTACACCTTC. Translation: CASSLGSRANYGYTF.

This clonotype has only a few counts. The chain has TRBV6-2 or TRBV6-3 and TRBJ2-1; D gene uncertain. V lost 6 bases and J lost 6, with 9 bases in between. There are 12 residues in the CDR3. Germline V lookup: CDR1 MNHEY, CDR2 SVGEGT. The CDR3: CASRYTTNEQFF. The CDR3 region has the DNA TGTGCCAGCAGGTACACGACCAATGAGCAGTTCTTC.

This clonotype was observed a handful of times. This chain links TRBV6-2 or TRBV6-3 with TRBJ1-3; D gene uncertain. The CDR3 extends over 12 amino acids. From germline, CDR1 is MNHEY and CDR2 SVGEGT. With 5 bases removed from V and 4 bases from J, the gap between germline ends came to 6 bases. CDR3 bases: TGTGCCAGCAGTACCGGGGGAAACACCATATATTTT. Its protein product is CASSTGGNTIYF.

This clonotype was seen at least ten times. The V and J genes are TRBV7-6 and TRBJ2-3, with D tentatively TRBD1 (6 bases). The DNA matches TRBJ2-7 better at its end, which makes the J call doubtful. Germline values: CDR1 SGHVS, CDR2 FNYEAQ. The CDR3 totals 14 residues. DNA for the CDR3: TGTGCCAGCAGTTTCAGTCTAGGGGGCTACGAGCAGTACTTC. Translating it yields CASSFSLGGYEQYF.

In this sample, this clonotype turned up many times. The chain is built from TRBV4-2 and TRBJ1-1; a possible D gene is TRBD1 (5 bases). This CDR3 comprises 17 residues. Between the trimmed V and J ends, which lost 6 bases and 1 base, there was a span of 21 bases. From germline, CDR1 is LGHNA and CDR2 YNFKEQ. CDR3 nucleotides: TGTGCCAGCAGACCGTCCCGGGACGTATTTGGGAACACTGAAGCTTTCTTT. Encoded protein: CASRPSRDVFGNTEAFF.

This clonotype has only a few counts. The V call is TRBV19, the J call TRBJ2-7; 11 nucleotides match TRBD1. The germline CDR1 and CDR2 sequences are LNHDA and SQIVND (reference sequence). J was trimmed by 4 bases and V by 5 bases; bases with no gene match: 10. The CDR3 spans 16 residues. The CDR3 sequence: CASSLLPGQGVYEQYF. The DNA for the CDR3 is TGTGCCAGTAGTCTACTACCGGGACAGGGGGTTTACGAGCAGTACTTC.

To note about this clonotype: With a far larger clone one base away, a read error is the likely cause. The gene calls are TRBV7-2 and TRBJ2-3; 11 bases align to TRBD1. The closer fit of TRBJ2-1 to the DNA end suggests the J call may be wrong. This CDR3 is built from 16 residues. Germline CDR1 reads SGHTA; CDR2 reads FQGNSA. In nucleotides, the CDR3 is TGTGCCAGCAGCATAATAGGGACAGGGGGTACCTACGAGCAGTTCTTC. The encoded protein is CASSIIGTGGTYEQFF.

This clonotype was seen ten or more times. This sequence joins TRBV29-1 and TRBJ2-3; TRBD2 aligns across 12 bases. Germline V gene data show CDR1 as SQVTM and CDR2 as ANQGSEA. The J segment lost 2 bases and the V segment lost 5 bases, leaving 8 bases of the junction unmatched. The CDR3 is 16 amino acids. The CDR3 DNA follows: TGCAGCGTTACTAGCGGGAGGCAAATTCTCACAGATACGCAGTATTTT. This gives the protein CSVTSGRQILTDTQYF.

V usage is TRBV3-1 and J usage is TRBJ2-1, with D perhaps matching TRBD1 or TRBD2 (7 bases each). CDR1 is LGHDT and CDR2 is YNNKEL in the germline V gene (reference sequence). The CDR3 is 16 residues long. V lost 2 bases to trimming and J lost 4 bases, with 15 bases between them. The CDR3 loop reads CASSQRSGGAYNEQFF. The DNA of the CDR3 is TGTGCCAGCAGCCAAAGGTCAGGGGGGGCTTACAATGAGCAGTTCTTC.

This clonotype was counted a single time. V gene TRBV5-6 combines with J gene TRBJ2-7; 8 bases match TRBD2. V was pared by 4 bases and J by 6 bases, with 12 bases of the junction left unmatched. CDR1 SGHDT and CDR2 YYEEEE come from the germline V gene. This CDR3 region has 15 residues. CDR3 DNA: TGTGCCAGCAGCGCGGCCAGCGGGAGTAAGCCCGAGCAGTACTTC. Its protein is CASSAASGSKPEQYF.

This clonotype was seen repeatedly, ten times or more. V is TRBV5-6 and J is TRBJ2-1; TRBD2 agrees at 7 bases. Germline V gene sequence: CDR1 SGHDT, CDR2 YYEEEE. V was pared by 4 bases and J by 5 bases, with 9 bases of the junction left unmatched. This CDR3 spans 15 amino acids. CDR3 coding DNA: TGTGCCAGCAGCCACACCGGCCTAGCGGACAATGAGCAGTTCTTC. Protein: CASSHTGLADNEQFF. The full variable domain, its missing parts supplied by reference TRBV5-6 and TRBJ2-1, is DAGVTQSPTHLIKTRGQQVTLRCSPKSGHDTVSWYQQALGQGPQFIFQYYEEEERQRGNFPDRFSGHQFPNYSSELNVNALLLGDSALYLCASSHTGLADNEQFFGPGTRLTVL.

This clonotype appeared a few times. The genes are TRBV5-1 and TRBJ2-1, with 10 nucleotides matching TRBD2. The germline V gene encodes CDR1 SGHRS and CDR2 YFSETQ. With V trimmed by 5 bases and J by 1 base, 9 bases remained unmatched. The CDR3 extends over 17 amino acids. In DNA, the CDR3 is TGCGCCAGCAGGGCAGCTAGCGGGAGAGGGTCCTACAATGAGCAGTTCTTC. Protein: CASRAASGRGSYNEQFF.